This TCR beta chain was observed in a study of cytomegalovirus exposure and HLA in healthy donors. Study results and limitations: As a later analysis showed, a missense DCLRE1C variant was linked to trimming of TCR beta V- and J-genes. Indistinguishable V segments, including TRBV6-2 and TRBV6-3, were excluded. An analysis that came later showed most CMV-associated TCR beta chains appearing HLA-restricted.

Germline loops: CDR1 SQVTM, CDR2 ANQGSEA. The CDR3 contains 16 residues. V lost 3 bases, J lost 4 bases, and 9 bases stayed unmatched. Vbeta (60) and Jbeta (13) primers were used in the PCR. The table came from immunoSEQ multiplex PCR; TCRdb's copy has only in-frame clones and leaves some out. This sample contains about 200,000 clones. Comment on this clone: Its specificity is unknown.

The sequencing input was PBMCs. This sequence originates from a boy aged 10-17 years in good health and CMV-seronegative. The rearrangement links TRBV29-1 to TRBJ2-1; 10 nucleotides align to TRBD2. Here the CDR3 DNA reads TGCAGCGTTGACTCCCAGGCTAGCGGGGGTTACAATGAGCAGTTCTTC. Its protein is CSVDSQASGGYNEQFF.